A single sample gave rise to the 26 T cell receptor beta chains below, sequenced in a study of CD8+ T cells in alopecia areata. Once RNA had been extracted, it was reverse transcribed into cDNA to act as the sequencing template. Assay used: immunoSEQ multiplex PCR; TCRdb lists only in-frame clones, some missing. The sample shows 70,000 or so clones, over 25% of them seen only once. Regarding treatment: oral pan-JAK inhibitor, 5-10 mg twice daily. Material: CD8+ T cells sorted from blood, obtained at week 4, from a patient treated with tofacitinib. These TCRs come from a human donor with alopecia areata.

The V call is TRBV5-6, the J call TRBJ2-7; the D is unclear. V was cut by 0 bases and J by 6 bases, with 16 bases left in between. This CDR3 is 15 amino acids long. Germline CDR1 and CDR2: SGHDT and YYEEEE. The CDR3 DNA reads as TGTGCCAGCAGCTTGGCCGGTCCGACGTTGTTCGAGCAGTACTTC. Amino acid sequence: CASSLAGPTLFEQYF.

This CDR3 reads CAWSWGGDYEQYF. The CDR3 DNA reads TGTGCCTGGTCGTGGGGGGGGGACTACGAGCAGTACTTC. V is TRBV30 and J is TRBJ2-7, with 7 bases identical to TRBD2. Per germline, CDR1 GTSNPN and CDR2 SVGIG (reference sequence). The CDR3 has 13 residues. J lost 3 bases, V lost 5 bases, and 7 bases had no gene match.

The chain couples TRBV11-2 to TRBJ1-1; D is undetermined. In germline, CDR1 is SGHAT, CDR2 FQNNGV. V was shortened by 3 bases and J by 6 bases, with 8 bases between the two germline ends. This CDR3 has 12 residues. The CDR3: CASSFDPSEAFF. The CDR3 region has the DNA TGTGCCAGCAGCTTTGACCCGTCTGAAGCTTTCTTT.

This clone appeared a few times. This chain uses TRBV9 with TRBJ2-3, with D unclear. Deletions cut 3 bases from V and 4 bases from J, with 18 bases between. Germline-derived CDR1 and CDR2 are SGDLS and YYNGEE. The CDR3 extends over 16 amino acids. The CDR3 loop is CASSDGPRDGADTQYF. The CDR3 DNA reads TGTGCCAGCAGCGACGGGCCAAGAGATGGCGCAGATACGCAGTATTTT.

The chain joins TRBV6-6 to TRBJ1-5, with D hard to call. The CDR3 spans 13 residues. The V end was cut by 6 bases, the J end by 4 bases, with 10 bases between. Germline CDR1 reads MNHNY; CDR2 reads SVGAGI (reference sequence). The CDR3 spells CASRSDGNQPQHF. The CDR3, as DNA: TGTGCCAGCAGATCCGACGGTAATCAGCCCCAGCATTTT.

V usage is TRBV5-1 and J usage is TRBJ2-4; the D is unclear. Germline V CDR1 and CDR2: SGHRS, YFSETQ. Trimming shortened V by 0 bases and J by 15 bases, and 7 bases separated the two germline ends. This CDR3 region has 10 residues. In DNA, the CDR3 is TGCGCCAGCAGCTTGGACCGCCCGTACTTC. It translates to CASSLDRPYF.

The chain links TRBV6-5 to TRBJ1-1; D remains unclear. Trimming removed 2 bases from V and 1 base from J, with 8 bases in between. The CDR3 is 14 amino acids. The germline V gene encodes CDR1 MNHEY and CDR2 SVGAGI. The CDR3 loop is CASSYRSSNTEAFF. The CDR3 DNA sequence: TGTGCCAGCAGTTACCGCAGCTCGAACACTGAAGCTTTCTTT.

The V and J genes are TRBV19 and TRBJ2-7, with TRBD2 as a possible D gene (6 bases). Germline CDR1 is LNHDA and CDR2 is SQIVND (reference sequence). This CDR3 spans 15 amino acids. V was clipped by 2 bases and J by 3 bases, with 14 bases between them. The CDR3 is CASSIRWGGGYEQYF. The DNA of the CDR3 is TGTGCCAGTAGTATAAGGTGGGGAGGAGGCTACGAGCAGTACTTC.

The V call is TRBV13, the J call TRBJ2-5; either TRBD1 or TRBD2 may supply D (5 bases each). Germline CDR1 is PRHDT and CDR2 is FYEKMQ (reference sequence). This CDR3 spans 13 amino acids. Trimming removed 1 base at V and 5 bases at J, with 8 bases between. The CDR3 DNA sequence: TGTGCCAGCAGCTTAGAAGGGACGGAGACCCAGTACTTC. Translated, it gives CASSLEGTETQYF.

In DNA form, the CDR3 reads TGTGCCAGCAGCCAAAAAACAGGGAATCAGCCCCAGCATTTT. It translates to CASSQKTGNQPQHF. The chain recombines TRBV28 with TRBJ1-5; TRBD1 might be the D (6 bases). There are 14 residues in the CDR3. Trimming removed 6 bases from V and 4 bases from J, with 13 bases in between. Germline lookup yields CDR1 MDHEN and CDR2 SYDVKM.

The chain joins TRBV27 to TRBJ2-5; TRBD2 aligns across 10 bases. There are 15 residues in the CDR3. The J segment lost 4 bases and the V segment lost 4 bases, leaving 6 bases of the junction unmatched. Germline V gives CDR1 MNHEY, CDR2 SMNVEV (reference sequence). CDR3 nucleotides: TGTGCCAGCAGTTCAGCGGGAGGGTTATTAGAGACCCAGTACTTC. This translates into CASSSAGGLLETQYF.

In its sample, this clone was seen a few times. This sequence joins TRBV4-3 and TRBJ2-2; D possibly corresponds to TRBD1 (5 bases). Looked up from germline, CDR1 is LGHNA and CDR2 is YSLEER. V lost 4 bases to trimming and J lost 5 bases, with 20 bases between them. The CDR3 is 17 amino acids. The CDR3 sequence: CASSPSRPRAATGELFF. DNA for the CDR3: TGCGCCAGCAGCCCCAGCCGGCCCAGGGCCGCGACCGGGGAGCTGTTTTTT.

This clone turned up a few times. J is TRBJ1-1 and V is TRBV29-1; D gene unclear. Germline V gives CDR1 SQVTM, CDR2 ANQGSEA. This CDR3 is built from 13 residues. V gave up 6 bases and J gave up 5 bases, with 16 bases separating them. CDR3 coding DNA: TGCAGCGTGGGAGATCCGCGGCGGACTGAAGCTTTCTTT. Its translation: CSVGDPRRTEAFF.

The gene calls are TRBV7-9 and TRBJ1-5; D is perhaps TRBD1 (6 bases). The CDR3 loop spans 13 amino acids. V was shortened by 1 base and J by 7 bases, with 8 bases between the two germline ends. Germline-derived CDR1 and CDR2 are SEHNR and FQNEAQ (reference sequence). The CDR3: CASSLGGTQPQHF. DNA for the CDR3: TGTGCCAGCAGCTTAGGAGGGACACAGCCCCAGCATTTT.

J is TRBJ2-5 and V is TRBV18; 9 positions agree with TRBD1. The length of the CDR3 is 16 residues. The germline gives CDR1 KGHSH, CDR2 LQKENI. J was trimmed by 0 bases and V by 0 bases; bases with no gene match: 2. CDR3: CASSPPWDRDQETQYF. The CDR3 coding sequence is TGTGCCAGCTCACCACCATGGGACAGGGACCAAGAGACCCAGTACTTC.

This rearrangement joins TRBV9 to TRBJ2-1; maybe TRBD2 (5 bases). The CDR3 is made up of 16 amino acids. The ends were cut back, 0 bases at V and 8 bases at J, with 18 bases in the middle. Germline-derived CDR1 and CDR2 are SGDLS and YYNGEE. This CDR3 is CASSVDQRLAWDEQFF. The CDR3, as DNA: TGTGCCAGCAGCGTAGACCAGCGCCTAGCATGGGATGAGCAGTTCTTC.

The chain carries TRBV25-1 and TRBJ2-3; 9 bases match TRBD1. CDR3 length: 15 residues. The germline gives CDR1 MGHDK, CDR2 SYGVNS. Trimming took 3 bases from V and 8 from J; bases not matched to a gene: 9. The CDR3 protein is CASSEGDRESATQYF. The DNA of the CDR3 is TGTGCCAGCAGTGAGGGGGACAGGGAAAGTGCTACGCAGTATTTT.

In its sample, this clone was seen a few times. The chain has TRBV4-1 and TRBJ2-3; 14 bases agree with TRBD2. The CDR3 runs to 18 residues. J gave up 0 bases and V 6 bases, and 8 bases lay outside the gene matches. CDR1 and CDR2 (germline): MGHRA, YSYEKL. Here the CDR3 reads CASSPGLAGVPSTDTQYF. CDR3 nucleotide sequence: TGCGCCAGCAGTCCGGGACTAGCGGGGGTACCTAGCACAGATACGCAGTATTTT.

The rearrangement uses TRBV14 and TRBJ1-1; D not certain. The CDR3 contains 13 residues. Trimming cost V 8 bases and J 1 base, with 11 bases left between them. In germline, CDR1 is SGHDN, CDR2 FVKESK. The DNA for the CDR3 is TGTGCCAGCGAAAAGTACTCGAACACTGAAGCTTTCTTT. It codes for CASEKYSNTEAFF.

The chain employs TRBV30 and TRBJ2-1, with D hard to call. V was shortened by 2 bases and J by 9 bases, with 11 bases between the two germline ends. The CDR3 totals 12 residues. CDR1 is GTSNPN, CDR2 SVGIG, per germline (reference sequence). CDR3 in amino acids: CAWSSLAREQFF. CDR3 nucleotide sequence: TGTGCCTGGAGTTCCCTCGCACGTGAGCAGTTCTTC. Using reference TRBV30 and TRBJ2-1 for the parts outside the CDR3, the full variable domain is SQTIHQWPATLVQPVGSPLSLECTVEGTSNPNLYWYRQAAGRGLQLLFYSVGIGQISSEVPQNLSASRPQDRQFILSSKKLLLSDSGFYLCAWSSLAREQFFGPGTRLTVL.

CDR3 nucleotide sequence: TGCAGCGTTGAAGGACAGGAACGGGCCAAAAATCAGCCCCAGCATTTT. Its translation is CSVEGQERAKNQPQHF. The rearrangement links TRBV29-1 to TRBJ1-5; weak D call: TRBD1 (6 bases). This CDR3 comprises 16 residues. The V gene's germline CDR1 is SQVTM and CDR2 ANQGSEA. Trimming stripped 1 base from V and 4 bases from J, with 17 bases between.

The CDR3 sequence: CAWSVGTTAEQYF. DNA for the CDR3: TGTGCCTGGAGTGTTGGGACGACGGCCGAGCAGTACTTC. The J gene is TRBJ2-7, the V gene TRBV30, with D perhaps matching TRBD1 or TRBD2 (5 bases each). V lost 0 bases to trimming and J lost 6 bases, with 12 bases between them. The CDR3 sequence is 13 residues long. The V gene's germline CDR1 is GTSNPN and CDR2 SVGIG (reference sequence).

This chain connects TRBV29-1 to TRBJ2-7, with D perhaps given as TRBD1 or TRBD2 (5 bases each). V lost 5 bases, J lost 2 bases, and 13 bases lay in between. CDR1 is SQVTM, CDR2 ANQGSEA, per germline. This CDR3 spans 13 amino acids. The CDR3 DNA follows: TGCAGCGTTCTTAGCAGGGACGCCTACGAGCAGTACTTC. As protein: CSVLSRDAYEQYF.

This clone was detected a few times. This chain uses TRBV29-1 with TRBJ1-2; maybe TRBD1 (6 bases). Trimming removed 7 bases from V and 8 bases from J, with 20 bases in between. The germline gives CDR1 SQVTM, CDR2 ANQGSEA. CDR3 length: 13 amino acids. The CDR3 reads CSGGMNRVEGYTF. The DNA of the CDR3 is TGCAGCGGAGGGATGAACAGGGTGGAAGGCTACACCTTC.

The V and J genes are TRBV5-4 and TRBJ2-3; no clear D gene. CDR1 and CDR2 (germline): SGHNT, YYREEE (reference sequence). The CDR3 has 13 amino acids. The germline V and J ends were trimmed by 0 bases and 3 bases, with 5 bases remaining between them. The CDR3: CASSLDPTDTQYF. In nucleotides, the CDR3 is TGTGCCAGCAGCTTGGATCCGACAGATACGCAGTATTTT.

This clone was detected only a few times. The gene calls are TRBV11-2 and TRBJ2-7; D gene unclear. The germline CDR1 and CDR2 sequences are SGHAT and FQNNGV. The CDR3 is made up of 13 amino acids. V lost 0 bases and J 3 bases, leaving 6 bases between the germline ends. CDR3 residues: CASSLDPLYEQYF. CDR3 in DNA: TGTGCCAGCAGCTTAGACCCCCTCTACGAGCAGTACTTC.